Listed below are T cell receptor beta chains from one sample, sequenced in a study of cytomegalovirus exposure and HLA in healthy donors. Clones were sequenced by immunoSEQ multiplex PCR, and TCRdb holds only the in-frame ones, with some missing. The sample has tens of thousands of clones, around 70% seen once. The sample was PBMCs. The receptors shown here come from a woman aged 45 to 65 in good health and CMV-seropositive. Both conserved end residues are part of each CDR3. D genes are given only for firm matches. Size values are once, few and many counts, or a class for expanded clones, and some rows have none.

v_call,j_call,clone_size,d_call,cdr3_aa,cdr3_nt
TRBV5-4,TRBJ2-3,NA,TRBD1,CASSLTGGPTDTQYF,TGTGCCAGCAGCCTCACAGGGGGCCCCACAGATACGCAGTATTTT
TRBV25-1,TRBJ2-1,few,TRBD2,CASSESVGGYNEQFF,TGTGCCAGCAGTGAATCCGTCGGGGGGTACAATGAGCAGTTCTTC
TRBV6-1,TRBJ1-3,NA,NA,CASARAFGNTIYF,TGTGCCAGCGCCAGGGCTTTTGGAAACACCATATATTTT
TRBV29-1,TRBJ2-1,NA,TRBD2,CSVGREVSYNEQFF,TGCAGCGTTGGGCGGGAGGTCTCCTACAATGAGCAGTTCTTC
TRBV29-1,TRBJ2-3,NA,NA,CSVEDLRGEGDTQYF,TGCAGCGTTGAAGATCTCAGGGGAGAGGGAGATACGCAGTATTTT
TRBV30,TRBJ2-7,NA,NA,CAWSRGDWPYEQYF,TGTGCCTGGAGTCGAGGGGACTGGCCCTACGAGCAGTACTTC
TRBV5-1,TRBJ2-1,NA,NA,CASSLKLNNEQFF,TGCGCCAGCAGCTTGAAACTAAACAATGAGCAGTTCTTC
TRBV6-5,TRBJ1-3,few,NA,CASSLRGLWGNTIYF,TGTGCCAGCAGTCTTAGGGGTCTCTGGGGAAACACCATATATTTT
TRBV5-8,TRBJ2-2,few,NA,CASSLDQGRTGELFF,TGTGCCAGCAGCTTGGATCAGGGGCGCACCGGGGAGCTGTTTTTT
TRBV5-1,TRBJ2-2,NA,NA,CASSLDDLYTGELFF,TGCGCCAGCAGCTTGGATGACTTATACACCGGGGAGCTGTTTTTT
TRBV30,TRBJ1-1,NA,NA,CAYTRTEAFF,TGTGCCTATACCAGAACTGAAGCTTTCTTT
TRBV2,TRBJ2-7,few,NA,CASTQVYEQYF,TGTGCCAGCACGCAGGTTTACGAGCAGTACTTC
TRBV19,TRBJ2-7,NA,NA,CASGQPPTHEQYF,TGTGCCAGTGGACAGCCTCCTACCCACGAGCAGTACTTC
TRBV6-1,TRBJ2-7,NA,TRBD2,CASSEASSGRDEQYF,TGTGCCAGCAGTGAAGCGTCTAGCGGGAGGGACGAGCAGTACTTC
TRBV6-1,TRBJ2-7,NA,NA,CASSEQGLSYEQYF,TGTGCCAGCAGTGAGCAGGGGCTATCCTACGAGCAGTACTTC
TRBV6-1,TRBJ2-3,once,NA,CASSSGLSTDTQYF,TGTGCCAGCAGTAGCGGGCTGAGCACAGATACGCAGTATTTT
TRBV5-8,TRBJ2-2,NA,NA,CASSSLTGELFF,TGTGCCAGCAGCTCTCTTACCGGGGAGCTGTTTTTT